These 5 T cell receptor beta chains came from one sample sequenced in a study of human T cells and chemical hapten exposure. Time point indicated: patch test 1, 2 weeks after DPC sensitization. The sample's treatment: therapeutic diphenylcyclopropenone sensitization with weekly scalp DPC. TCRdb fed the RACE reads into MiXCR, producing one record per CDR3 protein. Of about 360,000 distinct CDR3 sequences in the sample, about 7% are singletons; the top ten hold approximately 8.9%. The starting material was whole blood, obtained in connection with sensitization to the hapten diphenylcyclopropenone (DPC). These receptors all stem from a woman younger than 30 with alopecia areata. Some clones in this sample may be carry-over from other donors' samples.

In this sample, this clonotype turned up a few times. The chain combines TRBV12-3 or TRBV12-4 with TRBJ1-3; D call uncertain. V dropped 5 bases and J dropped 11 bases, with 13 bases sitting between them. There are 12 residues in the CDR3. CDR3 residues: CASSPDPFSIYF. For the CDR3, the DNA is TGTGCCAGCAGTCCCGACCCGTTCTCCATATATTTT.

This chain joins TRBV4-3 and TRBJ2-1; no reliable D call. CDR1 is LGHNA and CDR2 is YSLEER in the germline V gene. Between the trimmed V and J ends, which lost 0 bases and 0 bases, there was a span of 12 bases. The CDR3 spans 17 residues. CDR3 protein: CASSQDPESRSYNEQFF. The CDR3 DNA reads as TGCGCCAGCAGCCAAGATCCAGAATCTCGCTCCTACAATGAGCAGTTCTTC.

This clonotype was found many times. The chain links TRBV7-2 to TRBJ2-3; D gene uncertain. Trimming stripped 4 bases from V and 8 bases from J, with 16 bases between. The CDR3 is 14 residues long. The germline V gene has CDR1 SGHTA and CDR2 FQGNSA. The CDR3 coding sequence is TGTGCCAGCAGCTACCGCCCCCCGGACGGTACGCAGTATTTT. Translating it yields CASSYRPPDGTQYF. The full variable domain, with the rest looked up from reference TRBV7-2 and TRBJ2-3, is GAGVSQSPSNKVTEKGKDVELRCDPISGHTALYWYRQSLGQGLEFLIYFQGNSAPDKSGLPSDRFSAERTGGSVSTLTIQRTQQEDSAVYLCASSYRPPDGTQYFGPGTRLTVL.

The chain recombines TRBV6-2 or TRBV6-3 with TRBJ1-6; possible D gene TRBD1, 5 bases. Trimming took 1 base from V and 7 from J, leaving 14 bases between them. Germline assignment: CDR1 MNHEY and CDR2 SVGEGT. This CDR3 has 16 amino acids. The CDR3 coding sequence is TGTGCCAGCAGTTACTACGGAGACAGAGTAAATTCACCCCTCCACTTT. Translated: CASSYYGDRVNSPLHF.

This clonotype was picked up a small number of times. The genes are TRBV7-6 and TRBJ2-2; 7 positions agree with TRBD1. CDR1 and CDR2 from the germline V gene are SGHVS and FNYEAQ. The CDR3 length is 16 residues. V shed 6 bases, J shed 3 bases, and the junction held 10 bases outside the gene matches. The CDR3 region is CASSSGAQGHTGELFF. For the CDR3, the DNA is TGTGCCAGCAGTTCAGGGGCACAGGGGCACACCGGGGAGCTGTTTTTT.